The 17 T cell receptor beta chains below were found in one sample sequenced in a study of blood T cell repertoires in COVID-19. The data were produced by immunoSEQ multiplex PCR, yet TCRdb's version contains in-frame clones alone and is incomplete. The sample yields 150,000 or so clones, roughly 86% seen once. The sample was peripheral blood. These receptors came from a human donor with acute or convalescent COVID-19. The donor label of this sample is uncertain.

The rearrangement joins TRBV29-1 to TRBJ1-1; weak D call: TRBD1 (6 bases). There are 14 residues in the CDR3. Looked up from germline, CDR1 is SQVTM and CDR2 is ANQGSEA. The germline V and J ends were trimmed by 3 bases and 4 bases, with 15 bases remaining between them. The CDR3 spells CSVEATGWGTEAFF. The CDR3 DNA sequence: TGCAGCGTTGAGGCGACAGGATGGGGCACTGAAGCTTTCTTT.

This clone was seen only a few times. V usage is TRBV29-1 and J usage is TRBJ2-7; the match to TRBD1 covers 7 bases. J lost 5 bases, V lost 4 bases, and 8 bases had no gene match. From germline, CDR1 is SQVTM and CDR2 ANQGSEA. This CDR3 region has 13 residues. In DNA form, the CDR3 reads TGCAGCGTTGTCGACTGGGGACAGAACGAGCAGTACTTC. Amino acids: CSVVDWGQNEQYF.

The chain links TRBV18 to TRBJ2-6; 7 bases are shared with TRBD1. CDR3 length: 17 residues. Germline CDR1 KGHSH, CDR2 LQKENI. V shed 2 bases, J shed 2 bases, and the junction held 6 bases outside the gene matches. The CDR3 protein is CASSPYTGVAGANVLTF. DNA for the CDR3: TGTGCCAGCTCACCATATACAGGGGTCGCTGGGGCCAACGTCCTGACTTTC.

The V gene is TRBV5-1, the J gene TRBJ1-2, with 9 positions matching TRBD1. V was clipped by 3 bases and J by 3 bases; unmatched bases: 6. The CDR3 sequence is 15 residues long. Germline V gives CDR1 SGHRS, CDR2 YFSETQ. The CDR3 DNA reads TGCGCCAGCAGCTCCCGACAGGGGGGTGACTATGGCTACACCTTC. Translated, it gives CASSSRQGGDYGYTF.

This clone was seen more than once but under ten times. As DNA, the CDR3 is TGTGCCAGCAGCCCTCAGGTTCCATCCTACGAGCAGTACTTC. Its translation is CASSPQVPSYEQYF. This chain joins TRBV7-2 and TRBJ2-7, with D hard to call. CDR3 length: 14 residues. The V and J ends lost 5 bases and 1 base respectively, with 12 bases between them. CDR1 is SGHTA, CDR2 FQGNSA, per germline.

The chain combines TRBV5-6 with TRBJ1-1, with D perhaps matching TRBD1 (6 bases). CDR1 is SGHDT and CDR2 is YYEEEE in the germline V gene. V lost 2 bases and J 4 bases, leaving 15 bases between the germline ends. The CDR3 totals 15 residues. The CDR3 reads CASSFRTARSTEAFF. CDR3 DNA sequence: TGTGCCAGCAGCTTTCGGACAGCAAGGAGCACTGAAGCTTTCTTT.

V and J are TRBV5-1 and TRBJ2-3, with 10 bases matching TRBD2. Germline lookup yields CDR1 SGHRS and CDR2 YFSETQ. The ends lost 5 bases at V and 3 bases at J; junction bases unmatched: 6. The CDR3 covers 15 residues. The CDR3 is CASREAGGPTDTQYF. The DNA for the CDR3 is TGCGCCAGCAGGGAAGCGGGGGGGCCGACAGATACGCAGTATTTT.

This rearrangement joins TRBV19 to TRBJ1-1, with TRBD1 as a possible D gene (5 bases). CDR1 LNHDA and CDR2 SQIVND come from the germline V gene (reference sequence). V lost 3 bases to trimming and J lost 1 base, with 9 bases between them. There are 14 residues in the CDR3. The chain's CDR3 is CASSISDRNTEAFF. The DNA for the CDR3 is TGTGCCAGTAGTATCTCAGACAGGAACACTGAAGCTTTCTTT.

The chain is built from TRBV30 and TRBJ1-4; 9 positions agree with TRBD1. This CDR3 has 13 residues. Germline lookup yields CDR1 GTSNPN and CDR2 SVGIG (reference sequence). Losses at the gene ends were 7 bases for V and 6 bases for J; bases not matched to a gene: 6. DNA of the CDR3: TGTGCCTCCCGGACAGGGGCGGATGAAAAACTGTTTTTT. As protein: CASRTGADEKLFF.

The chain recombines TRBV7-2 with TRBJ1-2; no firm D call. The germline V and J ends were trimmed by 0 bases and 7 bases, with 15 bases remaining between them. This CDR3 contains 15 residues. Germline V lookup: CDR1 SGHTA, CDR2 FQGNSA. The DNA of the CDR3 is TGTGCCAGCAGCTTAGCCCAGTCATTGGGGAGTGGCTACACCTTC. It yields the protein CASSLAQSLGSGYTF.

V and J are TRBV20-1 and TRBJ1-4; no clear D gene. The CDR3 runs to 14 residues. The germline CDR1 and CDR2 sequences are DFQATT and SNEGSKA (reference sequence). The V and J ends lost 3 bases and 8 bases respectively, with 16 bases between them. This chain's CDR3 is CSASYPHSKEKLFF. DNA of the CDR3: TGCAGTGCTAGTTACCCCCACTCCAAGGAAAAACTGTTTTTT.

The gene calls are TRBV11-2 and TRBJ2-1; 8 nucleotides align to TRBD1. Losses at the gene ends were 11 bases for V and 10 bases for J; bases not matched to a gene: 7. This CDR3 comprises 11 residues. Germline lookup yields CDR1 SGHAT and CDR2 FQNNGV. CDR3 sequence (DNA): TGTGCCGGAGCACAGGGGGGAGAGCAGTTCTTC. It yields the protein CAGAQGGEQFF.

The V gene is TRBV11-2, the J gene TRBJ1-5; D uncertain. V was shortened by 2 bases and J by 3 bases, with 11 bases between the two germline ends. The germline gives CDR1 SGHAT, CDR2 FQNNGV. CDR3 length: 15 residues. The CDR3 DNA is TGTGCCAGCAGCTTAAACCCAGGATCCAATCAGCCCCAGCATTTT. Protein: CASSLNPGSNQPQHF.

This chain uses TRBV29-1 with TRBJ1-1; tentatively, D is TRBD1 (6 bases). CDR3 size: 13 residues. Trimming took 6 bases from V and 1 from J, leaving 12 bases between them. Germline CDR1 and CDR2: SQVTM and ANQGSEA. The CDR3 bases are TGCAGCGTACACAGGGATCCGAACACTGAAGCTTTCTTT. Its protein product is CSVHRDPNTEAFF.

This clone occurred a few times. The V gene is TRBV6-4, the J gene TRBJ1-6; no clear D. Per germline, CDR1 MRHNA and CDR2 SNTAGT. The CDR3 has 14 amino acids. Trimming pared 3 bases from V and 7 bases from J, leaving 10 bases between. The CDR3 DNA reads as TGTGCCAGCAGTGAATTAGGGAGAAATTCACCCCTCCACTTT. Residues: CASSELGRNSPLHF.

J is TRBJ1-4 and V is TRBV30; D not certain. V was pared by 0 bases and J by 6 bases, with 11 bases between. The CDR3 length is 14 residues. In germline, CDR1 is GTSNPN, CDR2 SVGIG (reference sequence). The CDR3 spells CAWSVQWRDEKLFF. In nucleotides, the CDR3 is TGTGCCTGGAGTGTACAATGGCGGGATGAAAAACTGTTTTTT.

The chain employs TRBV5-1 and TRBJ1-5; D gene ambiguous. Germline CDR1 reads SGHRS; CDR2 reads YFSETQ. The CDR3 has 14 amino acids. The V and J ends lost 0 bases and 0 bases respectively, with 4 bases between them. The CDR3 sequence: CASSLEHSNQPQHF. CDR3 bases: TGCGCCAGCAGCTTGGAGCATAGCAATCAGCCCCAGCATTTT.